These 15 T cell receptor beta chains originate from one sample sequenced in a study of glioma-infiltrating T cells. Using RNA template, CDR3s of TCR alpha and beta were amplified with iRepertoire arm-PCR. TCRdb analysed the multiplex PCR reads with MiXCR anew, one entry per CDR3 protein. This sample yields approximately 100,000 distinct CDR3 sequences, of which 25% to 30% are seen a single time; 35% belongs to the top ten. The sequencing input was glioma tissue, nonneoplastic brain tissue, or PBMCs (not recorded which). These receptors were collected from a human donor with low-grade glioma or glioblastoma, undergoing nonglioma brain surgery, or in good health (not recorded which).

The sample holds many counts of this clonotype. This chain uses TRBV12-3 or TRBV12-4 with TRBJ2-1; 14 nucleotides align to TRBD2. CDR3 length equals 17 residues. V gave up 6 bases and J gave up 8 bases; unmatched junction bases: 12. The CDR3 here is CASSPRSGTSGSHEQFF. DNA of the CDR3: TGTGCCAGCAGCCCGCGCTCAGGGACTAGCGGGAGTCATGAGCAGTTCTTC.

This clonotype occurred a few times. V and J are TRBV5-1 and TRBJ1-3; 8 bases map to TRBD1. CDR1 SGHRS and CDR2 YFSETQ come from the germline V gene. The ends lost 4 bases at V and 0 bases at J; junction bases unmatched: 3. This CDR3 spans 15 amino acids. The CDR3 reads CASSRTGTSGNTIYF. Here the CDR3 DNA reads TGCGCCAGCAGCAGGACAGGGACCTCTGGAAACACCATATATTTT.

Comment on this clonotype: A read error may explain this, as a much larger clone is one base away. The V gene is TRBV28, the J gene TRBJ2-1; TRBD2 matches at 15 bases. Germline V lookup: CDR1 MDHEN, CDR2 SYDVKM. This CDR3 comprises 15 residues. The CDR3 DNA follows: TGTGCCAGCAGCCGGACTAGCGGGAGGGGGAATGAGCAGCTCTTC. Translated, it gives CASSRTSGRGNEQLF.

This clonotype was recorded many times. CDR3 region: CASTPFIAGQETQYF. The CDR3 bases are TGTGCCAGCACCCCTTTTATCGCAGGACAAGAGACCCAGTACTTC. This chain joins TRBV12-3 or TRBV12-4 and TRBJ2-5; no clear D gene. Trimming left V 7 bases short and J 2 bases short, with 17 bases between. CDR3 size: 15 residues.

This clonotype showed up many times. The CDR3 DNA follows: TGTGCCAGCAGCCCCCGGTCCCGGGCCTACAATGAGCAGTTCTTC. Protein: CASSPRSRAYNEQFF. This rearrangement joins TRBV9 to TRBJ2-1; D ambiguous. The germline V and J ends were trimmed by 4 bases and 2 bases, with 13 bases remaining between them. CDR1 and CDR2 from the germline V gene are SGDLS and YYNGEE. This CDR3 has 15 residues. The complete variable domain, with remaining parts taken from reference TRBV9 and TRBJ2-1, reads DSGVTQTPKHLITATGQRVTLRCSPRSGDLSVYWYQQSLDQGLQFLIQYYNGEERAKGNILERFSAQQFPDLHSELNLSSLELGDSALYFCASSPRSRAYNEQFFGPGTRLTVL.

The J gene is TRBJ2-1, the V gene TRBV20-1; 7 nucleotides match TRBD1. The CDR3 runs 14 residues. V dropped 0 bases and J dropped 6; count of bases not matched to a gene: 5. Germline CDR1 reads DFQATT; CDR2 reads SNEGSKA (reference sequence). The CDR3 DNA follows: TGCAGTGCTAGAGACAACAGGGGTACCAATGAGCAGTTCTTC. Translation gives CSARDNRGTNEQFF.

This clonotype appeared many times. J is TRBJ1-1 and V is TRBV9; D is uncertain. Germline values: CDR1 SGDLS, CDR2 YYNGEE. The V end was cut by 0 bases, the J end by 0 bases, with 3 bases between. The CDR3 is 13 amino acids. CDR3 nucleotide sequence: TGTGCCAGCAGCGTAGCGTTGAACACTGAAGCTTTCTTT. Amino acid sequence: CASSVALNTEAFF.

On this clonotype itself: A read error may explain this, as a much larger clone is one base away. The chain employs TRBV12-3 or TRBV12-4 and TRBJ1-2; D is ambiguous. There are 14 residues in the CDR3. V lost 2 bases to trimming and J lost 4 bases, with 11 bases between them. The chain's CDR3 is CASSLTHSTYGYTF. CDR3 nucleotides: TGTGCCAGCAGTTTAACCCACAGTACCTATGGCTACACCTTC.

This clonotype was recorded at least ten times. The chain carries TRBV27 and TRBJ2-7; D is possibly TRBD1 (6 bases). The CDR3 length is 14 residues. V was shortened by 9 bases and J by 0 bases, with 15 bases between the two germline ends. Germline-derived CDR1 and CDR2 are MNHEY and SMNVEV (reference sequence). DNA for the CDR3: TGTGCCAGTTTCGGGCAGGGGCTCTCCTACGAGCAGTACTTC. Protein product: CASFGQGLSYEQYF.

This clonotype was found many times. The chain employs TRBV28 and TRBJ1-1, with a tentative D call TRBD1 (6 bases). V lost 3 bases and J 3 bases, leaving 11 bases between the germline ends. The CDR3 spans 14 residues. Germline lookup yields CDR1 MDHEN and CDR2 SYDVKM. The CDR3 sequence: CASSFPQGYTEAFF. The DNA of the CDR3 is TGTGCCAGCAGTTTTCCCCAGGGGTACACTGAAGCTTTCTTT. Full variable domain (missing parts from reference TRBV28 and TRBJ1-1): DVKVTQSSRYLVKRTGEKVFLECVQDMDHENMFWYRQDPGLGLRLIYFSYDVKMKEKGDIPEGYSVSREKKERFSLILESASTNQTSMYLCASSFPQGYTEAFFGQGTRLTVV.

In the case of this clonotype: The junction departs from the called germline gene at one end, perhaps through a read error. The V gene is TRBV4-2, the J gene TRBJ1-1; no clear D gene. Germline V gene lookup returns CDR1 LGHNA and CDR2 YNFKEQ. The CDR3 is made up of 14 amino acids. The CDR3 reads CASSQVSENTESLF. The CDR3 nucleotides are TGTGCCAGCAGCCAAGTCTCGGAGAACACTGAATCTCTCTTT.

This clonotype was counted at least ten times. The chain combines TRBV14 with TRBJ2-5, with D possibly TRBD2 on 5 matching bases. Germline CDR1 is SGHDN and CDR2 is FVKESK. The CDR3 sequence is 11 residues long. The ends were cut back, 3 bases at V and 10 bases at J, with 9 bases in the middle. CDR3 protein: CASSHDRDQYF. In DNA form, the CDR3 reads TGTGCCAGCAGCCATGATCGGGACCAGTACTTC.

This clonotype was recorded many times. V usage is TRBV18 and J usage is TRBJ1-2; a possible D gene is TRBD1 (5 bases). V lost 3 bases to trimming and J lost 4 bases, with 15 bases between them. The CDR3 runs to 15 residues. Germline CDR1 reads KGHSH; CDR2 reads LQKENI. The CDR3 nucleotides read TGTGCCAGCTCACCGGACGCAGGGAAACTCTATGGCTACACCTTC. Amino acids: CASSPDAGKLYGYTF.

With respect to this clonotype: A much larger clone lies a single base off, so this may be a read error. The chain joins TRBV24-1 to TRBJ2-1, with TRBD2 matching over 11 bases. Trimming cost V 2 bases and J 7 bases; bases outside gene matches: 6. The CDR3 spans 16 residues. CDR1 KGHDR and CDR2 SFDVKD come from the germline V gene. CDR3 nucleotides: TGTGCCACCAGTGATTCTAGCGGGGGGTGTTGGAATGAGCAGTTCTTC. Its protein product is CATSDSSGGCWNEQFF.

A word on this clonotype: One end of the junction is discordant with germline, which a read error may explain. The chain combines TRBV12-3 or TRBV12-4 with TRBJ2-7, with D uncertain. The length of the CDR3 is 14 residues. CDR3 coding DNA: TGTGTCAGCAGTTTCCGCGAAAACTCCTACGAGCAGTACTTC. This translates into CVSSFRENSYEQYF.